The TCR beta chain under discussion was sequenced for a study of cytomegalovirus exposure and HLA in healthy donors. For the study at large: Assignment to the Caucasian-associated ancestry cluster applied to around 82% of the approximately 360 genotyped donors. The study's findings and limits: Later analysis associated a missense DCLRE1C variant with TCR beta V- and J-gene trimming. The authors listed about 170 TCR beta chains as cytomegalovirus-associated. A previous analysis found most TCR beta V segments productive roughly 87% or roughly 30% of the time.

Concerning this clone itself: Its specificity is not known.

Researchers ran the PCR with 60 Vbeta and 13 Jbeta primers. Here immunoSEQ multiplex PCR was the method, and the copy in TCRdb shows in-frame clones only, minus some. The sample holds 100,000 to 150,000 clones; 75% to 85% are singletons and the top ten take approximately 1%. CDR3 length equals 13 residues. The germline CDR1 and CDR2 sequences are SGHNT and YYREEE (reference sequence). V gave up 10 bases and J gave up 7 bases; unmatched junction bases: 8. This TCR was recovered from a male donor in good health and CMV-seronegative. Material: PBMCs. V is TRBV5-4 and J is TRBJ2-1; 10 nucleotides agree with TRBD2. In nucleotides, the CDR3 is TGTGCCGGAAGCGGGGGGGCCTTGAATGAGCAGTTCTTC. As protein: CAGSGGALNEQFF. The variable domain in full, with the rest retrieved from reference TRBV5-4 and TRBJ2-1, is ETGVTQSPTHLIKTRGQQVTLRCSSQSGHNTVSWYQQALGQGPQFIFQYYREEENGRGNFPPRFSGLQFPNYSSELNVNALELDDSALYLCAGSGGALNEQFFGPGTRLTVL.